This entry describes one T cell receptor beta chain. Its antigen target is currently unknown. Within one base of it there is no much larger clone, and no base qualities were kept. TCR CDR3 regions were amplified from genomic DNA by multiplex PCR using the deep immunoSEQ assay. For each cell subset, the extracted genomic DNA was distributed evenly across all wells of several immunoSEQ 96-well plates, and each plate served as one replicate. Each replicate PCR for sorted subsets received about 220 ng genomic DNA, equal to tens of thousands of T cell genomes. The purified libraries were quantified using a Qubit 3.0 fluorometer, sized with a Bioanalyzer 2100, and then quantified again using the KAPA Library Quantification kit. Each immunoSEQ 96-well plate was sequenced on its own single-read 150-cycle Illumina NextSeq 550 flow cell. Processing in the source paper ran as follows. Because the immunoSEQ output included only junctional sequences and no quality scores, the filtering could not be the same as the filtering used for full-length reads. To assign V/J genes and CDR3, sequences were annotated against IMGT germline references using PyIR, a Python wrapper for IgBLAST v1.9. Any read was removed if the V/J assignment was weak (E-value above 1e-6), the CDR3 was missing, or the read contained stop codons, out-of-frame junctions, or ambiguous translated residues. V3J clonotypes were defined by identical inferred V gene, J gene, and CDR3 amino acid sequence. Percentage overlap between repertoires was calculated by dividing the number of shared unique clonotypes by the size of the smaller repertoire. Three approaches were used to assess repertoire richness: RTK rarefaction, the Chao1 estimator, and Recon v2.1 estimates of unobserved clonotypes. For all TCRbeta clonotypes obtained by the gDNA method from several donors, generation probabilities were computed with OLGA. Drawn from immuneACCESS, this table holds only the in-frame rearrangements with V and J called that TCRdb kept. Clones are partly lost; checked studies trace under half to an unresolved V gene and leave the rest unexplained. That table is the source of V, J and clone size, and D and trimming were worked out from the DNA. This sample holds about 2.1 million clones; just under 95% were observed only once. Together, the top ten hold less than 2% of the sample.

This specimen belongs to a study of shared clonotypes between healthy human individuals (dated by TCRdb to between 2020 and 2021). Some background on the complete study: A few men and two women, aged 18 to 49 years, made up the cohort. For each donor, CD4 naive and CD4 memory were each given three plates, CD8 naive was given two plates, and CD8 memory was given one plate. Each donor's leukapheresis produced roughly between roughly 0.85 and 10 billion PBMCs. To estimate repertoire size and how much clonotypes are shared between individuals, the study performed deep sequencing of blood TCR repertoires from a handful of healthy adults. To increase sequencing depth and limit assay-specific biases, TCR repertoire library preparation and sequencing were carried out by different laboratories using diverse techniques. Overall results and qualifications from the work: Sampling was restricted to blood, and TCR repertoires in tissues likely differ from the TCR repertoires found in blood. Naive subsets generally had larger estimated clonotype richness than memory subsets did. The small number of donors limited the genetic and exposure-history diversity represented. Compared with non-shared clonotypes, the clonotypes found in all four sorted-subset donors had higher generation probabilities. When a handful of donors were compared, the shared fraction of clonotypes was 5% to 6.5% for naive CD4, 3.5% for naive CD8, more than 2% for memory CD4, and 0.35% to 0.4% for memory CD8. Incomplete sequencing was indicated by rarefaction of sorted-subset datasets, despite the large sequencing depth. Based on pairwise subsampling, the degree of clonotype sharing among donors was expected to be affected by sequencing depth.

For the CD8 naive samples, CD45RO-negative cells were positively selected for CCR7, yielding a CD45RA+CCR7+ population from which TemRA cells were excluded. The donors were healthy, HIV-negative adults with no recently reported acute infections or vaccinations. Every donor was a Caucasian adult living in Nashville, Tennessee, USA. Blood was collected by leukapheresis, and PBMCs were isolated by Ficoll-Histopaque density gradient centrifugation and then cryopreserved in liquid nitrogen vapor phase. Analytical flow cytometry was used to check the purity and quantity of every magnetically sorted T cell population. From each sorted fraction, genomic DNA was isolated and quantified by UV absorbance on a Nanodrop 2000c. V is shortened by 3 bases, J by 2 bases, and the region joining them spans 14 bases. From cysteine to phenylalanine, the CDR3 is 15 amino acids long. Just CDR3 DNA is preserved here, 45 bases in frame from base 1. From a lookup of the germline V gene, CDR1 and CDR2 are SGHAT and FQNNGV.

This sequence was found in a man aged 18 to 29 in good health. Some clones in this sample may be carry-over from other donors' samples. The sequence is built from TRBV11-2 and TRBJ2-7; confidence is insufficient to name the D gene. The material sequenced was naive CD8+ T cells from PBMCs. The cell subset or site label corresponds to: CD45RA+CCR7+. The DNA reads as follows: TGTGCCAGCAGCTTCGAAGCCGACGTACCCTACGAGCAGTACTTC. It encodes CASSFEADVPYEQYF.